The following is a T cell receptor (beta chain) sequence with its context. The target antigen is unknown. This sample was included in a study of T cell responses to AZD1222 COVID-19 vaccine. Study-level points and caveats: White British ancestry dominated among donors, who included more females, and clonal diversity was possibly underestimated. Spike as a whole was targeted by vaccine-associated CD4 TCRs, dominant at 160-218 and 743-854. A rise in Spike-specific TCR breadth and depth followed two AZD1222 doses.

With 2 bases removed from V and 5 bases from J, the gap between germline ends came to 6 bases. The CDR3 consists of 11 residues. Germline lookup yields CDR1 SQVTM and CDR2 ANQGSEA. The assay was immunoSEQ multiplex PCR, and TCRdb's table has in-frame clones only and misses some. The profile covers over 110,000 clones, with roughly 92% appearing a single time and over 8.5% taken by the ten largest. The chain links TRBV29-1 to TRBJ1-2; D not resolved. The TCR comes from an adult who received the AZD1222 COVID-19 vaccine. The sequencing used peripheral blood, collected 28 days after the second AZD1222 dose. In nucleotides, the CDR3 is TGCAGCGTTGAATCTGTTTATGGCTACACCTTC. Its translation: CSVESVYGYTF.